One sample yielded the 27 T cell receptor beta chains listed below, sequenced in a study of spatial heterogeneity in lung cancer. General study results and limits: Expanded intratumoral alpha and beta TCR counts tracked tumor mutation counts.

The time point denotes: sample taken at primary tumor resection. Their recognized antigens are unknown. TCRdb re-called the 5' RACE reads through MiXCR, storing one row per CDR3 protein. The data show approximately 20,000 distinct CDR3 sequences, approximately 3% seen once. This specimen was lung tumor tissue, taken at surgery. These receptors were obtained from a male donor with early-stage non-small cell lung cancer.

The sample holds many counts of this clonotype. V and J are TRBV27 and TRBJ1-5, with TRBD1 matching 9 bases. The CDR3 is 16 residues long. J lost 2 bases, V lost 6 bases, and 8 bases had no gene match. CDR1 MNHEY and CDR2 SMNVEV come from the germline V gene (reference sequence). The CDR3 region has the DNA TGTGCCAGCAGGCGACAGGGGGATCCCCGCAATCAGCCCCAGCATTTT. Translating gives CASRRQGDPRNQPQHF.

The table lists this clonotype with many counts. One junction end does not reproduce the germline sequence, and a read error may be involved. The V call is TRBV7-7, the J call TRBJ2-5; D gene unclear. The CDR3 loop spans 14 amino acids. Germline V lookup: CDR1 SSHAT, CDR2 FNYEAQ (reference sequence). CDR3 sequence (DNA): TGTGCTAGCAGCTTAGGACGGCTGCAAGAGACCCAGTACTTC. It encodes CASSLGRLQETQYF.

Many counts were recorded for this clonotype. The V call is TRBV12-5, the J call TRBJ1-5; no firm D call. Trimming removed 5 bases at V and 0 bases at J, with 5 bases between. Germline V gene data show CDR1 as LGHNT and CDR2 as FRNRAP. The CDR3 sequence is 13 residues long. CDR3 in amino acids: CASGVISNQPQHF. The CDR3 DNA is TGTGCTAGTGGTGTCATTAGCAATCAGCCCCAGCATTTT.

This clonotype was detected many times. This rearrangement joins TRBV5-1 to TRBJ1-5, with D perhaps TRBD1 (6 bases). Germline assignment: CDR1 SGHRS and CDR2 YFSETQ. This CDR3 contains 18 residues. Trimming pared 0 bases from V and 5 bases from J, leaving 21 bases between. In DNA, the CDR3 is TGCGCCAGCAGCTTGGGGCCGGTCGGGGGCACCACCCATCAGCCCCAGCATTTT. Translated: CASSLGPVGGTTHQPQHF.

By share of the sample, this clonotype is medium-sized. The CDR3 DNA reads as TGTGCCAGCAGTTACCTGACAGGGGAGAATTCACCCCTCCACTTT. Protein product: CASSYLTGENSPLHF. The chain links TRBV6-5 to TRBJ1-6, with 8 bases identical to TRBD1. V trimming: 2 bases; J trimming: 7 bases; junction bases outside the gene matches: 4. The CDR3 is 15 amino acids. Germline CDR1 MNHEY, CDR2 SVGAGI.

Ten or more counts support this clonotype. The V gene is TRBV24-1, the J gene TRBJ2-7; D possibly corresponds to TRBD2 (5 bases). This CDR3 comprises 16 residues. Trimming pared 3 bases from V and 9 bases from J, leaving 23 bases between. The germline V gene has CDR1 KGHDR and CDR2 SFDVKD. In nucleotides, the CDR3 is TGTGCCACCAGTGATCCCCTTGGTCGGGGAAGCGTCGGGCAGTACTTC. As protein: CATSDPLGRGSVGQYF.

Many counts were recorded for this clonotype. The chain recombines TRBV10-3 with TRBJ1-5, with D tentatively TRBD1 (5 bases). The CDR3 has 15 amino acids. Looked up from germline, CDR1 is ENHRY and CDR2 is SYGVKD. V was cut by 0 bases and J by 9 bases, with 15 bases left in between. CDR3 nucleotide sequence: TGTGCCATCAGTGAGTCTGAACCCCCGGGGACGCCCCAGCATTTT. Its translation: CAISESEPPGTPQHF.

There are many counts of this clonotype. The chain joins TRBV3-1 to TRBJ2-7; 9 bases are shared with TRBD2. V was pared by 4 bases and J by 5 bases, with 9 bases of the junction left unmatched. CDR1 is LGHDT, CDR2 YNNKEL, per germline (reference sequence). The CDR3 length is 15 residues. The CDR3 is CASSPVAGGNDEQYF. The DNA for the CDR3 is TGTGCCAGCAGCCCCGTGGCGGGAGGGAACGACGAGCAGTACTTC.

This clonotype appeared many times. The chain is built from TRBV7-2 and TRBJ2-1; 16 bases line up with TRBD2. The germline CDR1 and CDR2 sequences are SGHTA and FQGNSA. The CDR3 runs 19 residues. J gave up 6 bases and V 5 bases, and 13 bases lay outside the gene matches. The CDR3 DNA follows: TGTGCCAGCAGCACCTCCGGGACTAGCGGGAGGGCTATTGTCAATGAGCAGTTCTTC. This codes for CASSTSGTSGRAIVNEQFF.

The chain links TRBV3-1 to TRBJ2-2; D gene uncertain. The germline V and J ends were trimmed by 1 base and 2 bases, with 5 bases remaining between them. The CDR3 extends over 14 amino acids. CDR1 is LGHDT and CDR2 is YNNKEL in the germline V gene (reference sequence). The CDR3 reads CASSQAENTGELFF. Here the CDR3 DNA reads TGTGCCAGCAGCCAAGCAGAAAACACCGGGGAGCTGTTTTTT.

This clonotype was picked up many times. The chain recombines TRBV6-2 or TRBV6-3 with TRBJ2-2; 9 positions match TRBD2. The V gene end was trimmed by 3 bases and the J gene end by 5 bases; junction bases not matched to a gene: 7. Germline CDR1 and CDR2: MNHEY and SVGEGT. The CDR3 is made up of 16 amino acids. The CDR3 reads CASSYEPGLATGELFF. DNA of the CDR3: TGTGCCAGCAGTTATGAGCCGGGACTAGCAACCGGGGAGCTGTTTTTT.

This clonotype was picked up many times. The DNA for the CDR3 is TGTGCCAGCAGCCCCCGGGGAGGTTTCGGCACAGATACGCAGTATTTT. It codes for CASSPRGGFGTDTQYF. This chain links TRBV7-9 with TRBJ2-3, with D tentatively TRBD2 (6 bases). The CDR3 is 16 amino acids. The germline gives CDR1 SEHNR, CDR2 FQNEAQ (reference sequence). The V gene lost 5 bases and the J gene lost 1 base, with 16 bases spanning the gap.

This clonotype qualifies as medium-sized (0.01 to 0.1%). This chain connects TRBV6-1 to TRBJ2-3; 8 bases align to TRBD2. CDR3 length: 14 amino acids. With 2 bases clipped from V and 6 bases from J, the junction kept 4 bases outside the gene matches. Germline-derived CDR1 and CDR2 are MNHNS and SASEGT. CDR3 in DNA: TGTGCCAGCAGTGAACGGGAGGGTCCGGATACGCAGTATTTT. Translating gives CASSEREGPDTQYF.

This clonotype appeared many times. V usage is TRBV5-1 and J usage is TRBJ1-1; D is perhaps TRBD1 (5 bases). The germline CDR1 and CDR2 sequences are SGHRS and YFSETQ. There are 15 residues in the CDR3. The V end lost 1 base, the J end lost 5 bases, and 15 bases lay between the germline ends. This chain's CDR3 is CASSLTPQGETEAFF. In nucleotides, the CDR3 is TGCGCCAGCAGCTTGACCCCCCAGGGAGAGACTGAAGCTTTCTTT.

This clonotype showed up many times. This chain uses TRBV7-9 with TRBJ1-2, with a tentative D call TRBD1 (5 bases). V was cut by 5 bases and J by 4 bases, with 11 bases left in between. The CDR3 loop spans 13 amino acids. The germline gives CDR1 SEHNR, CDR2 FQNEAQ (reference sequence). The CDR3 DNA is TGTGCCAGCAGCCCCCAGACAGTCTATGGCTACACCTTC. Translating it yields CASSPQTVYGYTF.

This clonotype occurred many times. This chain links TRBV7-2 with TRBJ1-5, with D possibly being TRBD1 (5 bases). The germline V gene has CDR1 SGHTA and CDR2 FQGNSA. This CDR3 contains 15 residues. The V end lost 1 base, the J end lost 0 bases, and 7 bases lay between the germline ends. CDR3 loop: CASSLEGFSNQPQHF. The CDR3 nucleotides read TGTGCCAGCAGCTTAGAGGGGTTTAGCAATCAGCCCCAGCATTTT.

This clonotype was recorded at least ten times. The CDR3 coding sequence is TGTGCCAGCAGCCGGGAAATCAACTATGGCTACACCTTC. Its protein is CASSREINYGYTF. The V call is TRBV14, the J call TRBJ1-2; D gene uncertain. This CDR3 is built from 13 residues. Germline lookup yields CDR1 SGHDN and CDR2 FVKESK. The germline V and J ends were trimmed by 4 bases and 2 bases, with 8 bases remaining between them.

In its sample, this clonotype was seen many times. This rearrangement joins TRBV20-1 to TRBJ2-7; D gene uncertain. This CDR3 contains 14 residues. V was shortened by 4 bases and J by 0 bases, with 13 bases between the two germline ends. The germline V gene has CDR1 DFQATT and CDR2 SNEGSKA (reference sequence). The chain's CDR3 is CSAIIPGFSYEQYF. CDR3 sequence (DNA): TGCAGTGCTATTATTCCGGGTTTCTCCTACGAGCAGTACTTC.

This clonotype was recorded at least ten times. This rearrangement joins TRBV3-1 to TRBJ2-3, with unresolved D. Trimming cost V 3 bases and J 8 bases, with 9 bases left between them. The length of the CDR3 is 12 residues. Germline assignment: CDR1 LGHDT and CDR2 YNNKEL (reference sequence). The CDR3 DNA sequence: TGTGCCAGCAGCCAGGAAGGTCGTACGCAGTATTTT. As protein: CASSQEGRTQYF.

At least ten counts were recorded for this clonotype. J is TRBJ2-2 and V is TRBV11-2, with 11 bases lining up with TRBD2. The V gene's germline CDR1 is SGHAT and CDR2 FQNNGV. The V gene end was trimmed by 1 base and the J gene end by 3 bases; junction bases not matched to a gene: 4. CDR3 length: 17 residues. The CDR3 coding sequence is TGTGCCAGCAGCTTAGTTACTAGCGGGAGTCACACCGGGGAGCTGTTTTTT. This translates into CASSLVTSGSHTGELFF.

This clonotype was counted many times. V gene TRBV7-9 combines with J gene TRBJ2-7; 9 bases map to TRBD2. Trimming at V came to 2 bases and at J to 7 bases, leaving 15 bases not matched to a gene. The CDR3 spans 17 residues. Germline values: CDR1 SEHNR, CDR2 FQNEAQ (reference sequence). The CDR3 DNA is TGTGCCAGCAGCTTAATCGGAACTGCGGGAGGGCCGTCAGAGCAGTACTTC. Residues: CASSLIGTAGGPSEQYF. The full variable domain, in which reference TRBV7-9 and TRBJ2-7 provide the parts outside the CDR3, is DTGVSQNPRHKITKRGQNVTFRCDPISEHNRLYWYRQTLGQGPEFLTYFQNEAQLEKSRLLSDRFSAERPKGSFSTLEIQRTEQGDSAMYLCASSLIGTAGGPSEQYFGPGTRLTVT.

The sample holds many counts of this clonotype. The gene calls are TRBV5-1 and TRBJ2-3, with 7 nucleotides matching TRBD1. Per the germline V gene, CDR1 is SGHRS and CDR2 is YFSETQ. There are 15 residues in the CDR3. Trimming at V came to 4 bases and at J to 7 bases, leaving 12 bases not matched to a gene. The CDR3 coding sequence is TGCGCCAGCAGCCCCGGGACAGATAATTCATATACGCAGTATTTT. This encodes CASSPGTDNSYTQYF.

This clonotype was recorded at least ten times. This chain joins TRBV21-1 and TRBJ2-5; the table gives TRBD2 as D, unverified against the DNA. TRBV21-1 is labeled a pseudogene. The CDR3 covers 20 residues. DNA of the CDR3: TGTGCCAGCAGCCTAGCTCCGGGACTAGCGGGAGGCCTTAAAGAAGAGACCCAGTACTTC. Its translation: CASSLAPGLAGGLKEETQYF.

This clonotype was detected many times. The CDR3: CASSPSGGVDQPQHF. The CDR3 DNA is TGTGCCAGCAGTCCTTCGGGGGGGGTTGATCAGCCCCAGCATTTT. The V gene is TRBV2, the J gene TRBJ1-5; D possibly corresponds to TRBD1 (5 bases). Trimming pared 5 bases from V and 5 bases from J, leaving 16 bases between. The CDR3 runs 15 residues. Germline V lookup: CDR1 SNHLY, CDR2 FYNNEI.

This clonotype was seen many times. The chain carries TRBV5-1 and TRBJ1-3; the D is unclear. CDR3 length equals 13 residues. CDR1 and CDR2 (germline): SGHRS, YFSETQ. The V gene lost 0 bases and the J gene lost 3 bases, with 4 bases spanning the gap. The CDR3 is CASSLDGGNTIYF. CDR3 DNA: TGCGCCAGCAGCTTGGACGGTGGAAACACCATATATTTT.

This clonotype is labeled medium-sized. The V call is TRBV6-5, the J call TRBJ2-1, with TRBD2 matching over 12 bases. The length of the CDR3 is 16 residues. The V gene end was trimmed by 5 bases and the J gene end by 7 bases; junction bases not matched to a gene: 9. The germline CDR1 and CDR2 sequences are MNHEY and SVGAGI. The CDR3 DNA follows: TGTGCCAGCAGTCGCGCGACTAGCGGGGGATCGAATGAGCAGTTCTTC. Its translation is CASSRATSGGSNEQFF.

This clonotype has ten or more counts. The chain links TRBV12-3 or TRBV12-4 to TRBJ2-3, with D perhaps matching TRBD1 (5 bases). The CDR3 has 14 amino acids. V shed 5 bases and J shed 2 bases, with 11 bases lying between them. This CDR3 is CASSVGRVTDTQYF. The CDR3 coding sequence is TGTGCCAGCAGTGTGGGGCGAGTCACAGATACGCAGTATTTT.